This TCR beta chain was observed in a study of T cells after yellow fever vaccination. Making TCR cDNA involved 5'RACE template switching, which added UMIs and a universal primer site. TCRdb reanalysed the 5' RACE reads using MiXCR and keeps one entry per CDR3 protein. The sample shows some 27,000 distinct CDR3 sequences, 6.3% of them seen only once. Many counts were recorded for this clonotype. CDR1 SGHAT and CDR2 FQNNGV come from the germline V gene. This CDR3 region has 16 residues. Trimming at V came to 3 bases and at J to 2 bases, leaving 5 bases not matched to a gene. The sequence derives from a man younger than 40 who received the YFV17D yellow fever vaccine. The sequenced sample was PBMCs, either bulk or a sorted T-cell subset (CD4+, CD8+, memory, or dextramer-sorted; not recorded which), obtained on the day of the yellow fever booster vaccination. The rearrangement links TRBV11-2 to TRBJ2-2; 8 positions match TRBD2. The CDR3 nucleotides are TGTGCCAGCAGCTTCCGAGGGACTAGTAACACCGGGGAGCTGTTTTTT. Protein: CASSFRGTSNTGELFF. Looking up the rest from reference TRBV11-2 and TRBJ2-2 gives the full variable domain: EAGVAQSPRYKIIEKRQSVAFWCNPISGHATLYWYQQILGQGPKLLIQFQNNGVVDDSQLPKDRFSAERLKGVDSTLKIQPAKLEDSAVYLCASSFRGTSNTGELFFGEGSRLTVL.